The 8 T cell receptor beta chains presented below share a single source sample, sequenced in a study of Ad26.COV2.S vaccination and SARS-CoV-2 variants. Sequenced by immunoSEQ multiplex PCR; TCRdb stores in-frame clones only, minus some. This table has some 400,000 clones, about nine tenths appearing once. As for treatment: about 20 received Ad26.COV2.S at low or high dose, single or two shots; roughly 5 received placebo; per-sample allocation not given. Sampling was done on day 63 after the first vaccine or placebo injection. The sequencing used peripheral blood, collected in a trial of Ad26.COV2.S vaccine versus placebo. These receptors were collected from a person aged 18-60 years who received the Ad26.COV2.S COVID-19 vaccine or a placebo.

The V call is TRBV5-1, the J call TRBJ1-2; a possible D gene is TRBD1 (5 bases). Trimming took off 0 bases at V and 8 bases at J, with 17 bases between the two ends. Germline V lookup: CDR1 SGHRS, CDR2 YFSETQ. The CDR3 consists of 15 residues. The CDR3 sequence is CASSLEPARERGYTF. Written as DNA, the CDR3 is TGCGCCAGCAGCTTGGAACCCGCCAGGGAGCGAGGCTACACCTTC.

The chain has TRBV7-2 and TRBJ2-1, with D perhaps TRBD1 or TRBD2 (5 bases each). CDR3 length: 15 amino acids. Germline CDR1 is SGHTA and CDR2 is FQGNSA. V lost 3 bases and J lost 6, with 15 bases in between. CDR3 loop: CASSFVGTRSNEQFF. CDR3 in DNA: TGTGCCAGCAGCTTTGTCGGGACCCGGTCCAATGAGCAGTTCTTC.

The V and J genes are TRBV3-1 (or the pseudogene TRBV3-2) and TRBJ1-1; perhaps TRBD1 as D (6 bases). Germline V lookup: CDR1 LGHDT, CDR2 YNNKEL (reference sequence). This CDR3 spans 19 amino acids. Deletions cut 0 bases from V and 11 bases from J, with 31 bases between. Here the CDR3 reads CASSQDTLRGGTYDRAAFF. CDR3 DNA: TGTGCCAGCAGCCAAGATACCCTGAGAGGAGGGACATATGATAGAGCGGCTTTCTTT.

The CDR3 DNA is TGTGCCAGCAGCAAAGACAGGGGCCCAACATCTGAAGCTTTCTTT. It codes for CASSKDRGPTSEAFF. The chain is built from TRBV5-6 and TRBJ1-1, with 8 bases matching TRBD1. CDR3 length: 15 residues. V lost 4 bases and J lost 6; bases outside the gene matches: 11. CDR1 and CDR2 (germline): SGHDT, YYEEEE.

Points on this clone: Other nucleotide sequences in the sample specify the same CDR3. This chain connects TRBV27 to TRBJ2-2; TRBD2 agrees at 7 bases. CDR1 and CDR2 (germline): MNHEY, SMNVEV (reference sequence). This CDR3 is built from 14 residues. Germline trimming cut 3 bases from V and 4 bases from J; bases unmatched to any gene: 2. CDR3 sequence reads: CASSFSSGTGELFF. CDR3 coding DNA: TGTGCCAGCAGTTTTTCTAGCGGCACCGGGGAGCTGTTTTTT.

CDR3 region: CAIGTSGRTDTQYF. DNA of the CDR3: TGTGCCATCGGGACTAGCGGGAGGACAGATACGCAGTATTTT. This chain uses TRBV10-3 with TRBJ2-3, with TRBD2 matching 15 bases. The V segment lost 8 bases and the J segment 3 bases; nucleotides outside the gene matches: 0. Germline V gene sequence: CDR1 ENHRY, CDR2 SYGVKD. The CDR3 consists of 14 residues.

This chain joins TRBV6-1 and TRBJ2-3, with 8 bases identical to TRBD2. V dropped 3 bases and J dropped 2; count of bases not matched to a gene: 4. The germline CDR1 and CDR2 sequences are MNHNS and SASEGT. The CDR3 runs 15 residues. The CDR3 loop reads CASSEVAGTTDTQYF. As DNA, the CDR3 is TGTGCCAGCAGTGAGGTAGCGGGGACCACAGATACGCAGTATTTT.

The rearrangement uses TRBV6-5 and TRBJ2-5; 7 positions agree with TRBD2. V trimming: 7 bases; J trimming: 5 bases; junction bases outside the gene matches: 7. The CDR3 has 13 amino acids. CDR1 is MNHEY, CDR2 SVGAGI, per germline. The DNA of the CDR3 is TGTGCCAGCATGCGGGAGCGGAAGGAGACCCAGTACTTC. Protein sequence: CASMRERKETQYF.